What follows describes a single T cell receptor (beta chain). The antigen remains undetermined. These data come from a study of T cell responses to AZD1222 COVID-19 vaccine. Study outcomes and limitations: Across spike, vaccine-associated CD4 TCRs were found, dominant at 160-218 and 743-854. Targets within unmutated variant regions were reportedly found for nearly half of spike-specific TCRs. Sampling captured repertoires only after the peak T cell response.

Assay used: immunoSEQ multiplex PCR; TCRdb lists only in-frame clones, some missing. The data show about 56,000 clones, with approximately 88% seen just once and about 15% held by the top ten. Germline lookup yields CDR1 MNHEY and CDR2 SMNVEV (reference sequence). The CDR3 length is 15 residues. V lost 5 bases, J lost 0 bases, and 6 bases stayed unmatched. The V call is TRBV27, the J call TRBJ2-7, with TRBD2 matching over 8 bases. The sample was peripheral blood, taken on day 0 of AZD1222 vaccination. The origin of this receptor is an adult in good health. DNA of the CDR3: TGTGCCAGCAGTCCCAGCGGGAGTGGCTCCTACGAGCAGTACTTC. This gives the protein CASSPSGSGSYEQYF.